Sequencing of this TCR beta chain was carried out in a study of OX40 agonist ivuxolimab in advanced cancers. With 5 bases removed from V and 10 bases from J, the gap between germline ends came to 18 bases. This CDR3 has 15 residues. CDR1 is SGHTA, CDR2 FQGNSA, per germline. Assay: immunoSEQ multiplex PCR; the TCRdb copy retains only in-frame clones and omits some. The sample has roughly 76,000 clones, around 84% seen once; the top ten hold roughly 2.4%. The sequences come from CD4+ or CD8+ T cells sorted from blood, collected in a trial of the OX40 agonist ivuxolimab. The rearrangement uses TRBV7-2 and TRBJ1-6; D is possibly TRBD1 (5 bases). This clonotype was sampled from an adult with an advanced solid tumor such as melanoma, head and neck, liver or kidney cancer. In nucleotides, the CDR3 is TGTGCCAGCAGCGCCCAGGGTACGGCGGCCTCACCCCTCCACTTT. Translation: CASSAQGTAASPLHF.